Shown below are 29 T cell receptor beta chains from a single sample sequenced in a study of shared clonotypes between healthy human individuals. Here immunoSEQ multiplex PCR was the method, and the copy in TCRdb shows in-frame clones only, minus some. Among roughly 1,500,000 clones listed, about 98.5% were seen once. Sample: naive CD4+ T cells sorted from blood. Subset noted: CD45RA+ positively selected. The receptors come from a young man in good health.

The V gene is TRBV4-1, the J gene TRBJ2-5; TRBD2 aligns across 7 bases. Per the germline V gene, CDR1 is MGHRA and CDR2 is YSYEKL. Losses at the gene ends were 1 base for V and 6 bases for J; bases not matched to a gene: 11. CDR3 size: 16 residues. The CDR3 is CASSQVGTGGVKTQYF. The CDR3 DNA sequence: TGCGCCAGCAGCCAAGTGGGGACTGGGGGGGTCAAGACCCAGTACTTC.

J is TRBJ2-7 and V is TRBV5-1; TRBD1 matches at 9 bases. Germline values: CDR1 SGHRS, CDR2 YFSETQ. The junction had 4 bases not matched to a gene; V was cut back by 4 bases and J by 2 bases. The length of the CDR3 is 14 residues. CDR3 in DNA: TGCGCCAGCAGCGAACAGGGGGCCACCTACGAGCAGTACTTC. Protein sequence: CASSEQGATYEQYF.

This clone was seen only once. The V call is TRBV28, the J call TRBJ2-2; D is ambiguous. The CDR3 has 15 amino acids. V lost 3 bases, J lost 1 base, and 9 bases lay in between. CDR1 and CDR2 (germline): MDHEN, SYDVKM. This chain's CDR3 is CASSFRLENTGELFF. The DNA for the CDR3 is TGTGCCAGCAGTTTTCGACTCGAGAACACCGGGGAGCTGTTTTTT. The full variable domain, its missing parts supplied by reference TRBV28 and TRBJ2-2, is DVKVTQSSRYLVKRTGEKVFLECVQDMDHENMFWYRQDPGLGLRLIYFSYDVKMKEKGDIPEGYSVSREKKERFSLILESASTNQTSMYLCASSFRLENTGELFFGEGSRLTVL.

The rearrangement links TRBV7-9 to TRBJ1-1; TRBD1 agrees at 7 bases. The CDR3 extends over 15 amino acids. The trim removed 3 bases at V and 0 bases at J, leaving 4 bases unmatched. CDR1 is SEHNR, CDR2 FQNEAQ, per germline (reference sequence). The CDR3 nucleotides read TGTGCCAGCAGCTTCTGGACAGGCCTGAACACTGAAGCTTTCTTT. It yields the protein CASSFWTGLNTEAFF.

Worth noting for this clone: The same CDR3 also results from other DNA sequences found in this sample. The chain carries TRBV5-1 and TRBJ2-7; TRBD2 aligns across 10 bases. The CDR3 runs to 14 residues. CDR1 is SGHRS, CDR2 YFSETQ, per germline. Losses at the gene ends were 2 bases for V and 3 bases for J; bases not matched to a gene: 2. The CDR3 DNA is TGCGCCAGCAGCTTAACTAGCGGGAACTACGAGCAGTACTTC. Protein product: CASSLTSGNYEQYF.

In DNA, the CDR3 is TGTGCCACCAGCGCAGGGGCAGTAGGGCCGAACACCGGGGAGCTGTTTTTT. Translated, it gives CATSAGAVGPNTGELFF. The chain combines TRBV15 with TRBJ2-2, with a tentative D call TRBD1 (6 bases). V lost 5 bases and J lost 0, with 16 bases in between. This CDR3 contains 17 residues. The germline V gene encodes CDR1 LNHNV and CDR2 YYDKDF (reference sequence).

The chain is built from TRBV14 and TRBJ2-1, with D possibly TRBD2 on 5 matching bases. V shed 6 bases and J shed 4 bases, with 16 bases lying between them. This CDR3 contains 15 residues. CDR1 is SGHDN, CDR2 FVKESK, per germline. The CDR3 here is CASRGERWGYNEQFF. The CDR3 DNA follows: TGTGCCAGCAGGGGAGAGAGGTGGGGTTACAATGAGCAGTTCTTC.

This chain joins TRBV15 and TRBJ1-3, with D unresolved. This CDR3 has 15 amino acids. The germline CDR1 and CDR2 sequences are LNHNV and YYDKDF (reference sequence). V dropped 1 base and J dropped 3 bases, with 10 bases sitting between them. The CDR3, as DNA: TGTGCCACCAGCAGAGGGGGATCAGATGGAAACACCATATATTTT. The encoded protein is CATSRGGSDGNTIYF.

The DNA for the CDR3 is TGTGCCAGCAGCTTAATCAGCACAGGGGCCTCTGGCTACACCTTC. This sequence encodes CASSLISTGASGYTF. The chain joins TRBV11-2 to TRBJ1-2; TRBD1 aligns across 7 bases. Germline assignment: CDR1 SGHAT and CDR2 FQNNGV. With 2 bases clipped from V and 7 bases from J, the junction kept 10 bases outside the gene matches. The CDR3 is 15 residues long.

The rearrangement joins TRBV21-1 to TRBJ2-2; the D call of TRBD2 is as the table states it, not checked on the DNA. TRBV21-1 is a pseudogene segment. The CDR3 is made up of 17 amino acids. CDR3 sequence: CASSKTGGRADTGELFF. CDR3 DNA sequence: TGTGCCAGCAGCAAAACTGGCGGGAGGGCCGACACCGGGGAGCTGTTTTTT.

This chain joins TRBV28 and TRBJ1-1; no clear D. The V gene's germline CDR1 is MDHEN and CDR2 SYDVKM. This CDR3 has 14 residues. V lost 11 bases, J lost 1 base, and 17 bases lay in between. This CDR3 reads CAATPRLSNTEAFF. CDR3 bases: TGTGCCGCAACCCCGCGTCTGTCGAACACTGAAGCTTTCTTT.

In its sample, this clone was seen once. The chain combines TRBV11-2 with TRBJ2-2; D remains unclear. The V end was cut by 6 bases, the J end by 5 bases, with 4 bases between. Germline CDR1 SGHAT, CDR2 FQNNGV. The CDR3 covers 11 residues. This CDR3 reads CASRKTGELFF. DNA for the CDR3: TGTGCCAGCAGAAAAACCGGGGAGCTGTTTTTT. The variable domain in full, completed from reference TRBV11-2 and TRBJ2-2, reads EAGVAQSPRYKIIEKRQSVAFWCNPISGHATLYWYQQILGQGPKLLIQFQNNGVVDDSQLPKDRFSAERLKGVDSTLKIQPAKLEDSAVYLCASRKTGELFFGEGSRLTVL.

V is TRBV14 and J is TRBJ2-7, with D possibly matching TRBD2 (6 bases). CDR3 length: 15 residues. Between the trimmed V and J ends, which lost 3 bases and 3 bases, there was a span of 15 bases. Per the germline V gene, CDR1 is SGHDN and CDR2 is FVKESK. The CDR3 sequence: CASSQDRDSYYEQYF. As DNA, the CDR3 is TGTGCCAGCAGCCAGGACCGGGACTCGTACTACGAGCAGTACTTC.

Turning to this clone: Other DNA sequences in this sample translate to the same CDR3. The rearrangement joins TRBV7-9 to TRBJ2-2, with D unresolved. V shed 1 base and J shed 4 bases, with 4 bases lying between them. The CDR3 sequence is 13 residues long. Germline V gene data show CDR1 as SEHNR and CDR2 as FQNEAQ (reference sequence). The CDR3 protein is CASSLGPTGELFF. The CDR3 region has the DNA TGTGCCAGCAGCTTAGGGCCCACCGGGGAGCTGTTTTTT.

The chain employs TRBV10-3 and TRBJ2-4, with D possibly TRBD2 on 5 matching bases. CDR1 and CDR2 from the germline V gene are ENHRY and SYGVKD. CDR3 length equals 12 residues. Deletions cut 3 bases from V and 5 bases from J, with 5 bases between. DNA for the CDR3: TGTGCCATCAGTGACGGGGAAAACATTCAGTACTTC. Translation: CAISDGENIQYF.

The rearrangement joins TRBV28 to TRBJ2-1; TRBD2 might be the D (5 bases). This CDR3 has 11 amino acids. The germline gives CDR1 MDHEN, CDR2 SYDVKM. Trimming took 5 bases from V and 9 from J, leaving 8 bases between them. CDR3 bases: TGTGCCAGCAGTACTAGGATTGAGCAGTTCTTC. It specifies CASSTRIEQFF. The variable domain in full, with the rest retrieved from reference TRBV28 and TRBJ2-1, is DVKVTQSSRYLVKRTGEKVFLECVQDMDHENMFWYRQDPGLGLRLIYFSYDVKMKEKGDIPEGYSVSREKKERFSLILESASTNQTSMYLCASSTRIEQFFGPGTRLTVL.

This rearrangement joins TRBV29-1 to TRBJ2-7; 9 bases line up with TRBD2. The CDR3 runs to 14 residues. Germline V gives CDR1 SQVTM, CDR2 ANQGSEA. J was trimmed by 4 bases and V by 6 bases; bases with no gene match: 10. The CDR3 coding sequence is TGCAGCGTCCTAAGTAGCGGGAGTGGGTACGAGCAGTACTTC. Its translation is CSVLSSGSGYEQYF.

The V and J genes are TRBV30 and TRBJ1-1, with no clear D. CDR1 and CDR2 from the germline V gene are GTSNPN and SVGIG (reference sequence). The CDR3 is made up of 13 amino acids. V lost 5 bases and J 0 bases, leaving 10 bases between the germline ends. Here the CDR3 reads CAWAGYMNTEAFF. DNA of the CDR3: TGTGCCTGGGCGGGGTACATGAACACTGAAGCTTTCTTT.

J is TRBJ2-1 and V is TRBV7-9; the match to TRBD1 covers 9 bases. The CDR3 covers 17 residues. CDR1 and CDR2 from the germline V gene are SEHNR and FQNEAQ (reference sequence). The ends lost 5 bases at V and 7 bases at J; junction bases unmatched: 15. This CDR3 is CASSTYRGLSGGNEQFF. The CDR3 DNA reads TGTGCCAGCAGCACTTACAGGGGGCTTAGCGGAGGGAATGAGCAGTTCTTC.

The CDR3 DNA sequence: TGTGCCAGCAGCTTAGTTAGTGCTAGCGAGTATGAGCAGTTCTTC. It translates to CASSLVSASEYEQFF. The V gene is TRBV7-6, the J gene TRBJ2-1; maybe TRBD2 (6 bases). V was cut by 1 base and J by 8 bases, with 15 bases left in between. CDR3 length: 15 amino acids. Per germline, CDR1 SGHVS and CDR2 FNYEAQ.

The chain links TRBV27 to TRBJ2-5; 12 positions agree with TRBD2. CDR1 is MNHEY and CDR2 is SMNVEV in the germline V gene (reference sequence). This CDR3 is built from 16 residues. Unmatched junction bases numbered 8, after V lost 4 bases and J lost 5 bases. The CDR3 sequence is CASSSLAGGREETQYF. As DNA, the CDR3 is TGTGCCAGCAGTTCCCTAGCGGGAGGGCGGGAGGAGACCCAGTACTTC.

This chain's CDR3 is CASSFYSGAIYEQYF. In nucleotides, the CDR3 is TGTGCCAGCAGTTTCTACAGCGGGGCAATCTACGAGCAGTACTTC. V is TRBV28 and J is TRBJ2-7, with TRBD2 matching 7 bases. Germline CDR1 is MDHEN and CDR2 is SYDVKM. The CDR3 covers 15 residues. V lost 3 bases to trimming and J lost 3 bases; unmatched junction nucleotides: 8.

The J gene is TRBJ2-3, the V gene TRBV6-5; the D is unclear. The V and J ends lost 6 bases and 6 bases respectively, with 13 bases between them. CDR3 size: 13 residues. Germline loops: CDR1 MNHEY, CDR2 SVGAGI. The CDR3 bases are TGTGCCAGCAGCCCCTCTTTTGTGGATACGCAGTATTTT. Translated: CASSPSFVDTQYF.

The chain employs TRBV21-1 and TRBJ2-5; no DNA check was done on the table's D call, TRBD1. TRBV21-1 has pseudogene status. The CDR3 is made up of 14 amino acids. CDR3 residues: CASSIDRVRETQYF. CDR3 DNA sequence: TGTGCCAGCAGCATCGACAGGGTCAGGGAGACCCAGTACTTC.

The genes are TRBV7-2 and TRBJ2-1; D remains unclear. V was shortened by 1 base and J by 8 bases, with 3 bases between the two germline ends. Germline CDR1 reads SGHTA; CDR2 reads FQGNSA. The CDR3 is made up of 11 amino acids. CDR3 bases: TGTGCCAGCAGCTTAGAATATGAGCAGTTCTTC. This gives the protein CASSLEYEQFF.

As concerns this clone: Distinct nucleotide sequences in the sample also encode this CDR3. V is TRBV5-1 and J is TRBJ2-7; D perhaps matches TRBD2 (6 bases). V gave up 0 bases and J gave up 4 bases, with 11 bases separating them. Germline CDR1 is SGHRS and CDR2 is YFSETQ. The CDR3 sequence is 14 residues long. CDR3 bases: TGCGCCAGCAGCTTGGCGGCGGGATTGTACGAGCAGTACTTC. This translates into CASSLAAGLYEQYF.

V is TRBV15 and J is TRBJ2-7; perhaps TRBD1 as D (5 bases). Per the germline V gene, CDR1 is LNHNV and CDR2 is YYDKDF (reference sequence). The germline V and J ends were trimmed by 3 bases and 4 bases, with 10 bases remaining between them. This CDR3 is 13 amino acids long. CDR3 nucleotide sequence: TGTGCCACCAGCAGGGAGACAGTTTACGAGCAGTACTTC. It is translated as CATSRETVYEQYF.

The chain recombines TRBV5-5 with TRBJ2-1; TRBD2 might be the D (5 bases). The length of the CDR3 is 15 residues. CDR1 and CDR2 (germline): SGHKS, YYEKEE (reference sequence). The germline V and J ends were trimmed by 2 bases and 1 base, with 10 bases remaining between them. The DNA of the CDR3 is TGTGCCAGCAGCTTACTTACGGGGTCCTACAATGAGCAGTTCTTC. This translates into CASSLLTGSYNEQFF.

CDR3 loop: CASTEGLPGTDTQYF. CDR3 bases: TGTGCCAGCACAGAAGGCCTTCCAGGCACAGATACGCAGTATTTT. The chain couples TRBV6-1 to TRBJ2-3; D gene unclear. The CDR3 has 15 amino acids. CDR1 is MNHNS and CDR2 is SASEGT in the germline V gene. The V and J ends lost 7 bases and 1 base respectively, with 15 bases between them.